The present TCR beta chain was sequenced within a study of vaccination and CD4 T cells after COVID-19. On the study more broadly: A median of around 70 days (range 14 to 241) separated dose two from the taking of post-vaccine samples. The study's findings and limits: The median number of SARS-CoV-2-reactive clonotypes increased from roughly 19 to 38, a change that did not reach significance.

At the Johns Hopkins FTIC core, DNA taken from cultured CD4+ T cells was sequenced by way of the Oncomine TCR Beta short-read assay. One entry per CDR3 protein results from TCRdb running MiXCR on the PCR reads. The data show about 23,000 distinct CDR3 sequences, roughly 50% seen once. Treatment indicated: roughly ten-day PBMC culture with coronavirus spike peptide pools or control peptides (ViraFEST assay). Antigen-specific T cell expansion with peptide pools preceded TCR sequencing in the ViraFEST approach. With fresh IL-2 medium, half the medium was replaced on days 3 and 7. With regard to this clonotype: Its antigen is unidentified.

This CDR3 has 14 residues. Germline V lookup: CDR1 LNHDA, CDR2 SQIVND (reference sequence). Trimming took 5 bases from V and 9 from J, leaving 17 bases between them. This clonotype originated in a human donor who had recovered from COVID-19. Sequences were obtained from CD4+ T cells from blood, cultured in vitro. The chain recombines TRBV19 with TRBJ2-1; D is perhaps TRBD1 (6 bases). The DNA of the CDR3 is TGTGCCAGTAGTCCCAGGCAGGGGATCTCTGAGCAGTTCTTC. Amino acids: CASSPRQGISEQFF.